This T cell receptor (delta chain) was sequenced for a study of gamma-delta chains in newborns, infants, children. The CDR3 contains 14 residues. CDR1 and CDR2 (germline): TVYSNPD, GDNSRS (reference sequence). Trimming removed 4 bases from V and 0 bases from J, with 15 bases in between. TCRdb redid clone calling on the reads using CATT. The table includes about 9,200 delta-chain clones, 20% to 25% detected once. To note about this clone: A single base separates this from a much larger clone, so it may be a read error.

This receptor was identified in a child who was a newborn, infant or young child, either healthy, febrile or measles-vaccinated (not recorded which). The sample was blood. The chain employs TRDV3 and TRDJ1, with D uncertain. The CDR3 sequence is CASNSLVHTDKLIF. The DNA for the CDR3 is TGTGCCTCCAATTCCCTTGTACACACCGATAAACTCATCTTT.